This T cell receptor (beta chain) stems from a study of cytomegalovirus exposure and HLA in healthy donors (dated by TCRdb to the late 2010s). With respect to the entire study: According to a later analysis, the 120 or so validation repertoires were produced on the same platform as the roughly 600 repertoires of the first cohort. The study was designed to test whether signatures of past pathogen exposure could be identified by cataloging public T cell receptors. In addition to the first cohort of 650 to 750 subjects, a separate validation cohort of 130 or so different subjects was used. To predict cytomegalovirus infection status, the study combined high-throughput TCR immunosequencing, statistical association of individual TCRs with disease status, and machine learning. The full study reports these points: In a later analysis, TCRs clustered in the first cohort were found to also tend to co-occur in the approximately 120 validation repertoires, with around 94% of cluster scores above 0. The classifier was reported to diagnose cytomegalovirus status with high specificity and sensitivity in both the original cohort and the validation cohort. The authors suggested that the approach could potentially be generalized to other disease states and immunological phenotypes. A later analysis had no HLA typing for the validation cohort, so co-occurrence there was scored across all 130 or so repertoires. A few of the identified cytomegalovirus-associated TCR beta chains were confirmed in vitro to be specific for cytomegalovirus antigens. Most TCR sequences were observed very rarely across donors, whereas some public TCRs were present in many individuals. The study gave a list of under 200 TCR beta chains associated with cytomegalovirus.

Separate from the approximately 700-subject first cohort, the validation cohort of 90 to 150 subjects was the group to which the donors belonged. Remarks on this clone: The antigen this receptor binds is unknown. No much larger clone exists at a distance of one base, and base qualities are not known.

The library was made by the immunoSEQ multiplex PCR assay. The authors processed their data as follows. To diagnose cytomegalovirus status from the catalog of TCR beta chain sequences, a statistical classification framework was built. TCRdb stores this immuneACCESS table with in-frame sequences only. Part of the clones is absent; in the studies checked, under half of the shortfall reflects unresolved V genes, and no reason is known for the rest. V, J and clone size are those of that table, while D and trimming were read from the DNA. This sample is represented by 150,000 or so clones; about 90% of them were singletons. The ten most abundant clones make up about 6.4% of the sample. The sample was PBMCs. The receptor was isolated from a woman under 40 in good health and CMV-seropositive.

This receptor carries the CDR3 CAISAIDRPNQPQHF. The nucleotide sequence reads as follows: TGTGCCATCAGTGCTATTGACAGACCCAATCAGCCCCAGCATTTT. The chain is assembled from TRBV10-3 and TRBJ1-5; possibly the D gene is TRBD1, per 5 matching bases. The germline V gene provides CDR1 ENHRY and CDR2 SYGVKD. V loses 4 bases of germline sequence and J loses 3 bases, and the interval between the two ends is 13 bases. The CDR3 runs 15 amino acids, cysteine and phenylalanine included. Left in the record is the CDR3 DNA by itself, 45 bases read in frame from the first base.